This TCR beta chain was profiled in a study of PD-1 blockade in classical Hodgkin lymphoma. Background on the study: Patients were administered nivolumab (3 mg/kg intravenously) every 2 weeks. Broader study findings: Significant TCR diversity gains by C4D1 occurred in CD4+ but not CD8+ cells.

The method was immunoSEQ multiplex PCR; TCRdb's version includes in-frame clones alone and lacks a portion of them. Of about 97,000 clones listed, around 80% are singletons. About this clone itself: Antigen specificity is unknown.

Relapse was seen in all patients after autologous stem cell transplantation, and brentuximab vedotin exposure was variable. Germline V gene sequence: CDR1 SGHKS, CDR2 YYEKEE (reference sequence). The CDR3 is 13 amino acids. The germline V and J ends were trimmed by 0 bases and 4 bases, with 5 bases remaining between them. The rearrangement uses TRBV5-5 and TRBJ2-1; D remains ambiguous. This specimen was peripheral blood mononuclear cells (PBMCs), taken at baseline. The sequence was collected from a human donor with classical Hodgkin lymphoma. CDR3 region: CASSLGPYNEQFF. In DNA, the CDR3 is TGTGCCAGCAGCTTGGGTCCGTACAATGAGCAGTTCTTC.